The next 25 T cell receptor beta chains were all read from a single sample in a study of T cells in Graves' hyperthyroidism and ophthalmopathy. Regions amplified from RNA transcripts were the TCR beta CDR3 regions. During a first-round RT-PCR of the TCR CDR3, the HTBI primer set was used. MiXCR, applied by TCRdb to the multiplex PCR reads, yields one record per CDR3 protein. The data show about 210,000 distinct CDR3 sequences, roughly 18% seen once. The specimen was blood. The receptor source for this set is a man aged 50-59 years with Graves' hyperthyroidism.

The chain links TRBV29-1 to TRBJ1-2, with TRBD1 matching 7 bases. The junction had 10 bases not matched to a gene; V was cut back by 7 bases and J by 8 bases. Germline lookup yields CDR1 SQVTM and CDR2 ANQGSEA. The CDR3 runs to 12 residues. In nucleotides, the CDR3 is TGCAGCGGCATAACAGGGGATGGCGGCTACACCTTC. Its translation is CSGITGDGGYTF.

The chain combines TRBV7-9 with TRBJ2-1; 9 bases are a match to TRBD2. The junction had 0 bases not matched to a gene; V was cut back by 1 base and J by 8 bases. CDR3 size: 13 residues. Germline CDR1 reads SEHNR; CDR2 reads FQNEAQ (reference sequence). DNA for the CDR3: TGTGCCAGCAGCTTAGGCGGGGGGGATGAGCAGTTCTTC. Its translation: CASSLGGGDEQFF.

This clonotype was detected a few times. CDR3 sequence: CASSYWTSGSGTDTQYF. Written as DNA, the CDR3 is TGTGCCAGCAGCTATTGGACTAGCGGGAGTGGCACAGATACGCAGTATTTT. The chain joins TRBV7-2 to TRBJ2-3, with 13 bases identical to TRBD2. The ends lost 4 bases at V and 1 base at J; junction bases unmatched: 5. CDR3 length equals 17 residues. Germline CDR1 SGHTA, CDR2 FQGNSA.

This clonotype was picked up many times. The rearrangement uses TRBV11-3 and TRBJ2-7; no reliable D call. V was shortened by 7 bases and J by 0 bases, with 13 bases between the two germline ends. This CDR3 has 14 residues. The germline gives CDR1 SGHNT, CDR2 YENEEA. DNA of the CDR3: TGTGCCAGCACCCGAACTGGGCTCTCCTACGAGCAGTACTTC. This encodes CASTRTGLSYEQYF.

This clonotype was found many times. The V gene is TRBV2, the J gene TRBJ2-5; 11 nucleotides match TRBD2. The length of the CDR3 is 15 residues. The trim removed 8 bases at V and 1 base at J, leaving 6 bases unmatched. Germline CDR1 and CDR2: SNHLY and FYNNEI. This chain's CDR3 is CASHGLAGFQETQYF. CDR3 nucleotides: TGTGCCAGCCATGGACTAGCGGGCTTCCAAGAGACCCAGTACTTC.

This clonotype was found a few times. The chain is built from TRBV7-9 and TRBJ2-7; the D gene is possibly TRBD2 (7 bases). Germline-derived CDR1 and CDR2 are SEHNR and FQNEAQ (reference sequence). CDR3 length equals 14 residues. Trimming stripped 6 bases from V and 3 bases from J, with 15 bases between. The CDR3 bases are TGTGCCAGCAGTGAGGGGGGGGGGCTCTACGAGCAGTACTTC. Amino acid sequence: CASSEGGGLYEQYF.

The CDR3 protein is CASSAPALEGNTIYF. Written as DNA, the CDR3 is TGTGCCAGCAGCGCCCCCGCGCTGGAAGGAAACACCATATATTTT. The chain has TRBV5-6 and TRBJ1-3; no definite D call. V was shortened by 4 bases and J by 4 bases, with 15 bases between the two germline ends. The germline CDR1 and CDR2 sequences are SGHDT and YYEEEE. The CDR3 totals 15 residues.

This clonotype came up many times. This chain connects TRBV15 to TRBJ2-7; 8 nucleotides match TRBD2. Germline assignment: CDR1 LNHNV and CDR2 YYDKDF (reference sequence). V dropped 0 bases and J dropped 2; count of bases not matched to a gene: 6. The CDR3 consists of 16 residues. CDR3 in DNA: TGTGCCACCAGCAGAGATCTCCCGGGAGGGCCCTACGAGCAGTACTTC. Protein sequence: CATSRDLPGGPYEQYF.

This clonotype was counted at least ten times. The chain is built from TRBV12-3 or TRBV12-4 and TRBJ2-7; perhaps D is TRBD1 or TRBD2 (6 bases each). V lost 5 bases and J lost 2, with 19 bases in between. The CDR3 runs to 16 residues. DNA of the CDR3: TGTGCCAGCAGTAAGGGGGGCGCCAATTCGGCCTACGAGCAGTACTTC. Translation gives CASSKGGANSAYEQYF.

This clonotype showed up many times. The V and J genes are TRBV28 and TRBJ2-7, with TRBD2 identical over 7 bases. Germline V lookup: CDR1 MDHEN, CDR2 SYDVKM. CDR3 size: 15 residues. V lost 6 bases to trimming and J lost 4 bases; unmatched junction nucleotides: 12. CDR3 nucleotides: TGTGCCAGCAGCCCGTCGGGGGGTCGGCTATACGAGCAGTACTTC. The encoded protein is CASSPSGGRLYEQYF.

This clonotype has just a few counts. The rearrangement uses TRBV27 and TRBJ1-2; a possible D gene is TRBD1 (6 bases). V lost 2 bases and J 7 bases, leaving 14 bases between the germline ends. The CDR3 extends over 14 amino acids. Looked up from germline, CDR1 is MNHEY and CDR2 is SMNVEV (reference sequence). DNA for the CDR3: TGTGCCAGCAGTTTAGGGACAAAAATAGGTGGCTACACCTTC. It translates to CASSLGTKIGGYTF.

On this clonotype: A much larger clone is a single base away; this may be a read error. The CDR3 does not end in the conserved phenylalanine or tryptophan, so this is likely a read error. The rearrangement joins TRBV2 to TRBJ2-2; no clear D gene. Germline CDR1 is SNHLY and CDR2 is FYNNEI. The CDR3 consists of 15 residues. The V gene lost 1 base and the J gene lost 6 bases, with 12 bases spanning the gap. The CDR3 sequence: CASSEVIASAGELFL. The CDR3 DNA sequence: TGTGCCAGCAGTGAAGTCATCGCCTCGGCCGGGGAGCTGTTTCTT.

This clonotype was detected many times. This chain links TRBV5-1 with TRBJ2-4; D is perhaps TRBD2 (5 bases). The germline V gene encodes CDR1 SGHRS and CDR2 YFSETQ. This CDR3 has 15 residues. V was shortened by 0 bases and J by 0 bases, with 7 bases between the two germline ends. For the CDR3, the DNA is TGCGCCAGCAGCTTGGGAGGGCTAGCCAAAAACATTCAGTACTTC. The encoded protein is CASSLGGLAKNIQYF.

This chain uses TRBV29-1 with TRBJ1-1; D is uncertain. Germline V gene data show CDR1 as SQVTM and CDR2 as ANQGSEA. The CDR3 is 11 amino acids. V was trimmed by 5 bases and J by 6 bases, leaving 10 bases between them. CDR3 amino acids: CSVKGFSEAFF. As DNA, the CDR3 is TGCAGCGTTAAAGGGTTCTCTGAAGCTTTCTTT.

Many counts were recorded for this clonotype. The chain is built from TRBV11-2 and TRBJ2-1; D call uncertain. Looked up from germline, CDR1 is SGHAT and CDR2 is FQNNGV. V was pared by 0 bases and J by 4 bases, with 10 bases between. The CDR3 runs 15 residues. The CDR3 loop is CASSLDGQLYNEQFF. The CDR3 DNA is TGTGCCAGCAGCTTAGATGGGCAGCTATACAATGAGCAGTTCTTC.

The chain has TRBV19 and TRBJ1-6; a weak D match, TRBD1 (6 bases). The germline CDR1 and CDR2 sequences are LNHDA and SQIVND (reference sequence). The CDR3 runs to 14 residues. Deletions cut 3 bases from V and 6 bases from J, with 9 bases between. CDR3 coding DNA: TGTGCCAGTAGTATGTGGGGGGCTAATTCACCCCTCCACTTT. Translated, it gives CASSMWGANSPLHF.

This clonotype was detected only a few times. This chain joins TRBV28 and TRBJ2-1; 10 bases agree with TRBD1. The junction had 5 bases not matched to a gene; V was cut back by 6 bases and J by 6 bases. CDR1 MDHEN and CDR2 SYDVKM come from the germline V gene. This CDR3 spans 14 amino acids. CDR3 DNA: TGTGCCAGCAGGCTGGACAGGGGGAGCAATGAGCAGTTCTTC. Encoded protein: CASRLDRGSNEQFF.

V and J are TRBV12-3 or TRBV12-4 and TRBJ2-1; 7 bases line up with TRBD2. The CDR3 sequence is 13 residues long. Trimming took 7 bases from V and 7 from J; bases not matched to a gene: 7. The CDR3: CASTRMGGNEQFF. CDR3 coding DNA: TGTGCCAGCACCAGAATGGGGGGGAATGAGCAGTTCTTC.

This rearrangement joins TRBV11-2 to TRBJ2-1, with TRBD2 identical over 12 bases. In germline, CDR1 is SGHAT, CDR2 FQNNGV. This CDR3 has 15 amino acids. The junction had 3 bases not matched to a gene; V was cut back by 2 bases and J by 7 bases. In nucleotides, the CDR3 is TGTGCCAGCAGCTTAATCGGGACTAGCGGGAATGAGCAGTTCTTC. Its protein product is CASSLIGTSGNEQFF.

The CDR3: CASSEQTGFSYNEQFF. The CDR3 coding sequence is TGCGCCAGCAGTGAGCAGACAGGGTTCTCCTACAATGAGCAGTTCTTC. The gene calls are TRBV10-2 and TRBJ2-1; 7 positions agree with TRBD1. The V and J ends lost 2 bases and 0 bases, in that order; junction bases with no gene match: 4. This CDR3 contains 16 residues. Germline CDR1 is WSHSY and CDR2 is SAAADI.

In this sample, this clonotype turned up a few times. This chain uses TRBV28 with TRBJ1-5; tentatively, D is TRBD1 (5 bases). The CDR3 runs 15 residues. In germline, CDR1 is MDHEN, CDR2 SYDVKM. V was trimmed by 11 bases and J by 4 bases, leaving 21 bases between them. The CDR3 DNA is TGTGCCGCATGGGGGGACCCCGTAAGGAATCAGCCCCAGCATTTT. Encoded protein: CAAWGDPVRNQPQHF.

This clonotype was seen more than once but under ten times. The CDR3: CASSDVAGPLNEQFF. CDR3 in DNA: TGTGCCAGCAGTGACGTAGCGGGACCACTCAATGAGCAGTTCTTC. The rearrangement links TRBV6-4 to TRBJ2-1, with 8 bases that match TRBD2. Germline CDR1 is MRHNA and CDR2 is SNTAGT. This CDR3 has 15 amino acids. Trimming at V came to 2 bases and at J to 6 bases, leaving 6 bases not matched to a gene.

In its sample, this clonotype was seen many times. The J gene is TRBJ2-1, the V gene TRBV27; 15 bases line up with TRBD2. In germline, CDR1 is MNHEY, CDR2 SMNVEV (reference sequence). There are 18 residues in the CDR3. The J segment lost 6 bases and the V segment lost 5 bases, leaving 11 bases of the junction unmatched. The CDR3 is CASSQGTSGRLSPNEQFF. DNA for the CDR3: TGTGCCAGCAGTCAAGGGACTAGCGGGAGGCTCTCACCCAATGAGCAGTTCTTC.

The rearrangement links TRBV7-3 to TRBJ1-1, with 10 bases lining up with TRBD1. This CDR3 contains 16 residues. V was clipped by 5 bases and J by 0 bases; unmatched bases: 6. The V gene's germline CDR1 is SGHTA and CDR2 FQGTGA. CDR3 protein: CASSHRTGGVNTEAFF. In DNA, the CDR3 is TGTGCCAGCAGCCACCGGACAGGGGGTGTGAACACTGAAGCTTTCTTT.

In its sample, this clonotype was seen many times. J is TRBJ1-2 and V is TRBV28, with a possible D match to TRBD1 (5 bases). Trimming shortened V by 5 bases and J by 7 bases, and 11 bases separated the two germline ends. The CDR3 has 12 amino acids. The germline V gene encodes CDR1 MDHEN and CDR2 SYDVKM. The CDR3 sequence is CASSLRDGGYTF. The CDR3 DNA reads as TGTGCCAGCAGTCTAAGGGACGGTGGCTACACCTTC.